Shown below are 10 T cell receptor beta chains from a single sample sequenced in a study of cytomegalovirus exposure and HLA in healthy donors (TCRdb year 2017). Libraries were made using the immunoSEQ multiplex PCR assay. The multiplex PCR relied on a mix of 60 forward primers for TCR Vbeta segments and 13 reverse primers for TCR Jbeta segments. TCRdb stores this immuneACCESS table with in-frame sequences only. Part of the clones is absent; in the studies checked, under half of the shortfall reflects unresolved V genes, and no reason is known for the rest. This sample has some 130,000 clones in its table, and roughly four fifths of those were observed once. Of the sample, roughly 10% is held by the ten largest clones. The sequenced material came from PBMCs. These receptors all come from a male donor in good health and CMV-seropositive.

This clone was seen only a few times. This chain's CDR3 is CASKPLRQGGEAFF. CDR3 DNA: TGTGCCAGTAAACCCCTGAGACAGGGGGGAGAAGCTTTCTTT. V is TRBV19 and J is TRBJ1-1, with 9 bases matching TRBD1. The V gene's germline CDR1 is LNHDA and CDR2 SQIVND (reference sequence). CDR3 length: 14 amino acids. With V trimmed by 7 bases and J by 8 bases, 11 bases remained unmatched.

The V call is TRBV9, the J call TRBJ1-1, with 9 bases aligning to TRBD1. Germline V CDR1 and CDR2: SGDLS, YYNGEE. The CDR3 runs 14 residues. Trimming removed 4 bases from V and 7 bases from J; junction bases left unmatched: 8. The CDR3 reads CASSPRTGVGEAFF. DNA of the CDR3: TGTGCCAGCAGCCCCAGGACAGGGGTGGGTGAAGCTTTCTTT.

This clone was counted only a few times. The CDR3 spells CASSMFQRPDSEQFF. The CDR3 DNA follows: TGTGCCAGTAGTATGTTCCAGCGACCTGACAGTGAGCAGTTCTTC. The rearrangement links TRBV19 to TRBJ2-1; TRBD1 is a possible D gene (5 bases). The germline CDR1 and CDR2 sequences are LNHDA and SQIVND (reference sequence). Between the trimmed V and J ends, which lost 3 bases and 9 bases, there was a span of 18 bases. The CDR3 is made up of 15 amino acids. Full variable domain (remainder filled in from reference TRBV19 and TRBJ2-1): DGGITQSPKYLFRKEGQNVTLSCEQNLNHDAMYWYRQDPGQGLRLIYYSQIVNDFQKGDIAEGYSVSREKKESFPLTVTSAQKNPTAFYLCASSMFQRPDSEQFFGPGTRLTVL.

A single count supports this clone. V and J are TRBV7-8 and TRBJ2-1; 14 bases align to TRBD2. The V gene end was trimmed by 2 bases and the J gene end by 9 bases; junction bases not matched to a gene: 12. The CDR3 consists of 18 residues. Germline CDR1 reads SGHVS; CDR2 reads FQNEAQ. For the CDR3, the DNA is TGTGCCAGCAGCTTACCGAGACTAGCGGGAGGGGAGTTGGGTGAGCAGTTCTTC. It is translated as CASSLPRLAGGELGEQFF.

This chain links TRBV28 with TRBJ2-7, with 8 bases fitting TRBD2. CDR3 size: 14 residues. The germline CDR1 and CDR2 sequences are MDHEN and SYDVKM. V shed 7 bases, J shed 0 bases, and the junction held 5 bases outside the gene matches. CDR3 residues: CASTHGTSSYEQYF. CDR3 bases: TGTGCCAGCACCCACGGGACTAGCTCCTACGAGCAGTACTTC.

J is TRBJ1-1 and V is TRBV30, with D hard to call. The ends were cut back, 3 bases at V and 7 bases at J, with 12 bases in the middle. This CDR3 is built from 12 residues. The germline V gene has CDR1 GTSNPN and CDR2 SVGIG (reference sequence). CDR3 in amino acids: CAWRPPGIEAFF. The CDR3 nucleotides are TGTGCCTGGAGGCCGCCCGGGATTGAAGCTTTCTTT.

This clone appeared a single time. The chain combines TRBV27 with TRBJ2-3, with 8 bases identical to TRBD2. This CDR3 is built from 15 residues. Trimming cost V 4 bases and J 0 bases; bases outside gene matches: 3. Per the germline V gene, CDR1 is MNHEY and CDR2 is SMNVEV (reference sequence). The CDR3 loop is CASSWIAGSTDTQYF. The CDR3 coding sequence is TGTGCCAGCAGTTGGATAGCGGGAAGCACAGATACGCAGTATTTT.

CDR3 sequence (DNA): TGTGCCTGGAGTGCGACAGGGGGCGACTATGGCTACACCTTC. Its protein is CAWSATGGDYGYTF. This rearrangement joins TRBV30 to TRBJ1-2; 10 bases are shared with TRBD1. Germline V gives CDR1 GTSNPN, CDR2 SVGIG (reference sequence). There are 14 residues in the CDR3. V was pared by 1 base and J by 3 bases, with 2 bases of the junction left unmatched.

The genes are TRBV18 and TRBJ1-5; 9 bases line up with TRBD1. CDR3 length equals 15 residues. The germline V gene encodes CDR1 KGHSH and CDR2 LQKENI. J gave up 5 bases and V 2 bases, and 4 bases lay outside the gene matches. The CDR3: CASSPGTGSHQPQHF. The CDR3 coding sequence is TGTGCCAGCTCACCAGGGACAGGGTCTCATCAGCCCCAGCATTTT.

The chain couples TRBV7-2 to TRBJ2-1, with TRBD2 matching over 11 bases. J was trimmed by 4 bases and V by 0 bases; bases with no gene match: 5. The CDR3 has 17 amino acids. CDR1 is SGHTA, CDR2 FQGNSA, per germline. The CDR3, as DNA: TGTGCCAGCAGCTTAGCGGGGACTAGCGGAGTGTACAATGAGCAGTTCTTC. Protein sequence: CASSLAGTSGVYNEQFF. Variable domain in full (rest from reference TRBV7-2 and TRBJ2-1): GAGVSQSPSNKVTEKGKDVELRCDPISGHTALYWYRQSLGQGLEFLIYFQGNSAPDKSGLPSDRFSAERTGGSVSTLTIQRTQQEDSAVYLCASSLAGTSGVYNEQFFGPGTRLTVL.